Only a few counts were recorded for the clone carrying this TCR beta chain. The antigen is unknown. CD8 T cells were positively selected from what remained after CD4 positive selection. Four subsets defined by CD45RA and CD27 were sorted after CD3, CD4, CD8 and live/dead staining. The beta constant-region primer was an equimolar mix of two oligonucleotides covering TRBC1 and TRBC2. The ligated cDNA underwent four PCR rounds using SP2 and nested alpha and beta constant-region primers. TCRdb processed the UMI-ligation and nested PCR reads anew with MiXCR; each CDR3 protein has one entry. The sample includes tens of thousands of distinct CDR3 sequences, about 10% seen only once; the top ten take 1.2%. The sample originates from a study of naive and memory T cell subsets. Broader study findings: Diversity fell and Gini index rose from naive through CM, EM, EMRA.

The CDR3 runs 14 residues. Looked up from germline, CDR1 is LGHNT and CDR2 is FRNRAP. V was shortened by 2 bases and J by 3 bases, with 7 bases between the two germline ends. The chain has TRBV12-5 and TRBJ1-4; possible D gene TRBD1, 6 bases. The specimen was naive CD8+ T cells from blood. The receptor was derived from a human donor in good health. The CDR3 reads CASGLQGPNEKLFF. CDR3 DNA: TGTGCTAGTGGTTTGCAGGGGCCTAATGAAAAACTGTTTTTT.